This T cell receptor beta chain originates from a study of blood T cell repertoires in COVID-19. The data were produced by immunoSEQ multiplex PCR, yet TCRdb's version contains in-frame clones alone and is incomplete. This sample has approximately 210,000 clones, with 89% found just once. Germline loops: CDR1 SGHVS, CDR2 FQNEAQ. V was clipped by 5 bases and J by 8 bases, with 9 bases between them. This CDR3 has 11 residues. The V gene is TRBV7-8, the J gene TRBJ1-2; D may be TRBD1 (6 bases). The receptor comes from a young woman who had recovered from COVID-19. The sample taken for sequencing was PBMCs or T cells enriched from blood (not recorded which). The CDR3 coding sequence is TGTGCCAGCAGCCGCGGACAGGGCTACACCTTC. Protein sequence: CASSRGQGYTF.